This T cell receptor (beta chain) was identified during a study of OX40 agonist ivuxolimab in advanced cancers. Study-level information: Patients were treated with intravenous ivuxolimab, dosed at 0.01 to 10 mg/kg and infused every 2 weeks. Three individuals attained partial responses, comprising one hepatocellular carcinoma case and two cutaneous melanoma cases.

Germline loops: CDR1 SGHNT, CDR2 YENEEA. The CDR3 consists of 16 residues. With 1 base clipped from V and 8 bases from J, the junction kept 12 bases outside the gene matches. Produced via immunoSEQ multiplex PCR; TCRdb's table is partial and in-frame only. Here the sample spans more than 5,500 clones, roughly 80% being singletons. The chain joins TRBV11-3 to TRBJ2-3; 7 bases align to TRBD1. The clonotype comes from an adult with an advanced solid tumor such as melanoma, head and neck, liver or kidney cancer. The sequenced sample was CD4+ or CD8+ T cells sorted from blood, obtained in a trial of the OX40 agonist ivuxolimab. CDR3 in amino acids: CASSLGSAGGRGTQYF. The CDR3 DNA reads TGTGCCAGCAGCTTAGGCTCGGCAGGGGGACGGGGTACGCAGTATTTT.